These 13 T cell receptor beta chains were sequenced from one sample in a study of cytomegalovirus exposure and HLA in healthy donors. The PCR had 60 Vbeta and 13 Jbeta primers. Only in-frame clones appear in the TCRdb table, and some are missing; sequencing was by immunoSEQ multiplex PCR. Of 90,000 to 120,000 clones listed, roughly 70% are singletons. Sequenced: PBMCs. These receptors all stem from a woman in her forties in good health and CMV-seropositive.

This clone has only a few counts. The chain has TRBV18 and TRBJ1-6; 7 nucleotides line up with TRBD1. The germline gives CDR1 KGHSH, CDR2 LQKENI. This CDR3 contains 14 residues. J gave up 6 bases and V 5 bases, and 4 bases lay outside the gene matches. The CDR3 DNA is TGTGCCAGCTCATCGGCAGGGGGTAATTCACCCCTCCACTTT. The encoded protein is CASSSAGGNSPLHF.

This chain uses TRBV2 with TRBJ2-7; 9 bases line up with TRBD1. The CDR3 contains 19 residues. Losses at the gene ends were 2 bases for V and 5 bases for J; bases not matched to a gene: 19. Germline CDR1 is SNHLY and CDR2 is FYNNEI. CDR3 bases: TGTGCCAGCAGTGAATCGGGGACAGGGCTAAGTGTAGGGTTTGACGAGCAGTACTTC. It codes for CASSESGTGLSVGFDEQYF.

The chain links TRBV7-2 to TRBJ2-7, with D hard to call. Germline CDR1 SGHTA, CDR2 FQGNSA. The CDR3 has 14 residues. Trimming pared 1 base from V and 0 bases from J, leaving 7 bases between. The CDR3 loop reads CASSLGHRSYEQYF. CDR3 nucleotide sequence: TGTGCCAGCAGCTTAGGGCACCGCTCCTACGAGCAGTACTTC.

This clone was observed a few times. This chain joins TRBV19 and TRBJ2-3; no firm D call. Germline-derived CDR1 and CDR2 are LNHDA and SQIVND (reference sequence). The germline V and J ends were trimmed by 5 bases and 3 bases, with 6 bases remaining between them. CDR3 size: 12 residues. The CDR3 loop reads CASSDMTDTQYF. The CDR3 DNA is TGTGCCAGTAGTGACATGACAGATACGCAGTATTTT.

The chain combines TRBV19 with TRBJ1-5; no firm D call. The CDR3 has 14 residues. CDR1 is LNHDA and CDR2 is SQIVND in the germline V gene (reference sequence). V lost 7 bases to trimming and J lost 0 bases, with 10 bases between them. The CDR3 nucleotides are TGTGCCAGTATGCAGACTCATAGCAATCAGCCCCAGCATTTT. This encodes CASMQTHSNQPQHF.

The V and J genes are TRBV4-1 and TRBJ2-3; TRBD1 might be the D (5 bases). CDR3 length: 14 residues. CDR1 is MGHRA, CDR2 YSYEKL, per germline. V was clipped by 0 bases and J by 11 bases, with 15 bases between them. DNA for the CDR3: TGCGCCAGCAGCCAAGATTCAGGGATTCCTCGGCAGTATTTT. Translated: CASSQDSGIPRQYF.

The chain is built from TRBV2 and TRBJ2-5; D is perhaps TRBD2 (5 bases). The CDR3 contains 13 residues. CDR1 SNHLY and CDR2 FYNNEI come from the germline V gene. V lost 10 bases and J 5 bases, leaving 17 bases between the germline ends. The CDR3 nucleotides are TGTGCCAAAGCTCGGGAAATCGGGGAGACCCAGTACTTC. Translation gives CAKAREIGETQYF.

This clone was seen more than once but under ten times. The chain joins TRBV19 to TRBJ1-2; no reliable D call. The V gene lost 3 bases and the J gene lost 4 bases, with 12 bases spanning the gap. CDR3 length equals 14 residues. CDR1 and CDR2 from the germline V gene are LNHDA and SQIVND (reference sequence). CDR3 amino acids: CASSIGRRLYGYTF. CDR3 DNA sequence: TGTGCCAGTAGTATTGGCCGCCGACTCTATGGCTACACCTTC. The complete variable domain, with remaining parts taken from reference TRBV19 and TRBJ1-2, reads DGGITQSPKYLFRKEGQNVTLSCEQNLNHDAMYWYRQDPGQGLRLIYYSQIVNDFQKGDIAEGYSVSREKKESFPLTVTSAQKNPTAFYLCASSIGRRLYGYTFGSGTRLTVV.

The V and J genes are TRBV5-1 and TRBJ2-5; TRBD2 matches 8 bases. V was clipped by 2 bases and J by 4 bases; unmatched bases: 1. The CDR3 totals 13 residues. CDR1 SGHRS and CDR2 YFSETQ come from the germline V gene. CDR3 protein: CASSFSGGETQYF. DNA of the CDR3: TGCGCCAGCAGCTTCAGCGGGGGAGAGACCCAGTACTTC. The full variable domain, rest sourced from reference TRBV5-1 and TRBJ2-5, is KAGVTQTPRYLIKTRGQQVTLSCSPISGHRSVSWYQQTPGQGLQFLFEYFSETQRNKGNFPGRFSGRQFSNSRSEMNVSTLELGDSALYLCASSFSGGETQYFGPGTRLLVL.

The CDR3 is CASSPRAEPYGYTF. The CDR3 nucleotides are TGCGCCAGCAGCCCCAGGGCTGAACCCTATGGCTACACCTTC. This chain joins TRBV5-1 and TRBJ1-2, with a possible D match to TRBD1 (5 bases). The CDR3 is 14 residues long. Trimming shortened V by 4 bases and J by 4 bases, and 14 bases separated the two germline ends. Germline CDR1 is SGHRS and CDR2 is YFSETQ.

This clone has only a few counts. The chain employs TRBV19 and TRBJ1-1; 7 positions agree with TRBD1. The CDR3 sequence is 14 residues long. V shed 7 bases, J shed 0 bases, and the junction held 5 bases outside the gene matches. CDR1 is LNHDA, CDR2 SQIVND, per germline (reference sequence). This CDR3 is CASTLTGMNTEAFF. CDR3 bases: TGTGCCAGTACGCTGACAGGGATGAACACTGAAGCTTTCTTT.

The CDR3 spells CASSFTGNSGANVLTF. CDR3 coding DNA: TGCGCCAGCAGCTTTACAGGGAACTCTGGGGCCAACGTCCTGACTTTC. The chain uses TRBV5-1 and TRBJ2-6, with TRBD1 as a possible D gene (6 bases). Deletions cut 2 bases from V and 0 bases from J, with 9 bases between. The germline V gene has CDR1 SGHRS and CDR2 YFSETQ. The CDR3 has 16 residues. The entire variable domain, with the rest obtained from reference TRBV5-1 and TRBJ2-6, is as follows: KAGVTQTPRYLIKTRGQQVTLSCSPISGHRSVSWYQQTPGQGLQFLFEYFSETQRNKGNFPGRFSGRQFSNSRSEMNVSTLELGDSALYLCASSFTGNSGANVLTFGAGSRLTVL.

The chain has TRBV5-6 and TRBJ2-3; 7 bases line up with TRBD2. J was trimmed by 0 bases and V by 3 bases; bases with no gene match: 4. The CDR3 runs 15 residues. CDR1 SGHDT and CDR2 YYEEEE come from the germline V gene. The CDR3, as DNA: TGTGCCAGCAGCTGGGGGGGGTCTAGCACAGATACGCAGTATTTT. Its translation: CASSWGGSSTDTQYF.